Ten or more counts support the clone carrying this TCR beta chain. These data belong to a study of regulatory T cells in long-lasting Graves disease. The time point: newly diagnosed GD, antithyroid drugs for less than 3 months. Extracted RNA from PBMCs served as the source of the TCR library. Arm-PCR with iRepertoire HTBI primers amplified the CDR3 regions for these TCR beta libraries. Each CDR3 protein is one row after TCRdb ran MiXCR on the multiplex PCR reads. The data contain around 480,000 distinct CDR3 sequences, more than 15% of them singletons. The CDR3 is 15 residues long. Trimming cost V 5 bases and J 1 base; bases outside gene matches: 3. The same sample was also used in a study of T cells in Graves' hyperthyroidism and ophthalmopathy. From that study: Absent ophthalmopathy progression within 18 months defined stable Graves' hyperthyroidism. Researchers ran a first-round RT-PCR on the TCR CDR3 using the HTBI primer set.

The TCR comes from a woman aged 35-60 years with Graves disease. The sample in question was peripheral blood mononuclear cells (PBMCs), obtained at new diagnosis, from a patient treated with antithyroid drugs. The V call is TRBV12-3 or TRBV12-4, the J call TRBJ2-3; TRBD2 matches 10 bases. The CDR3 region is CASSPTSGGTDTQYF. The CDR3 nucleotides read TGTGCCAGCAGTCCAACTAGCGGGGGCACAGATACGCAGTATTTT.